This TCR beta chain was recorded in a study of T cells in Graves' hyperthyroidism and ophthalmopathy. Study-level points and caveats: Most thyroid clonotypes that were expanded above 0.001 also turned up in blood. The model's output predicted ophthalmopathy at a median of around 6.9 months prior to onset.

It was RNA transcripts that yielded the amplified TCR beta CDR3 regions. Primed by the HTBI set, a first-round RT-PCR was run on the TCR CDR3. In TCRdb, the multiplex PCR reads were re-called with MiXCR into one record per CDR3 protein. The profile covers about 620,000 distinct CDR3 sequences, with around 15% appearing a single time and 3.5% to 4% taken by the ten largest. Only one count was recorded for this clonotype. Its target is not known. There are 19 residues in the CDR3. Trimming took off 2 bases at V and 4 bases at J, with 24 bases between the two ends. CDR1 is MNHEY, CDR2 SVGAGI, per germline.

The chain links TRBV6-5 to TRBJ2-1; D call uncertain. Sequencing was done on a sample of blood. The origin of this receptor is a woman in her thirties with Graves' hyperthyroidism. DNA for the CDR3: TGTGCCAGCAGTTACGAATTTCGGCTCGGAGTCCCCCAATACAATGAGCAGTTCTTC. This gives the protein CASSYEFRLGVPQYNEQFF.